This T cell receptor (beta chain) is drawn from a study of beta chain features in type 1 diabetes. This clone was observed a handful of times. Its matching antigen is unknown. Findings of the study overall: HLA effects on TCRB rearrangement stayed unresolved here. Lower insertion and higher deletion counts appeared at VDJ junctions in type 1 diabetes patients. The naive, central memory and Treg TCRB repertoires of patients appeared to be more similar to one another than those of healthy donors.

The entirety of the isolated RNA underwent reverse transcription, so expressed TCRB transcripts were sequenced. Naive, central memory and regulatory T cell samples yielded about 4 million reads on average. Only in-frame clones appear in the TCRdb table, and some are missing; sequencing was by immunoSEQ multiplex PCR. The sample includes 330,000 or so clones, 20% of them seen just once. This receptor was taken from a woman aged 18-29 years in good health. Sample: naive CD4+ T cells from blood.

CDR3 sequence (DNA): TGCAGCGTGTCCAGGGGGCTGAGCACAGATACGCAGTATTTT. It is translated as CSVSRGLSTDTQYF. This rearrangement joins TRBV29-1 to TRBJ2-3, with TRBD1 matching over 8 bases. V shed 6 bases, J shed 0 bases, and the junction held 5 bases outside the gene matches. Germline V gene lookup returns CDR1 SQVTM and CDR2 ANQGSEA. There are 14 residues in the CDR3.